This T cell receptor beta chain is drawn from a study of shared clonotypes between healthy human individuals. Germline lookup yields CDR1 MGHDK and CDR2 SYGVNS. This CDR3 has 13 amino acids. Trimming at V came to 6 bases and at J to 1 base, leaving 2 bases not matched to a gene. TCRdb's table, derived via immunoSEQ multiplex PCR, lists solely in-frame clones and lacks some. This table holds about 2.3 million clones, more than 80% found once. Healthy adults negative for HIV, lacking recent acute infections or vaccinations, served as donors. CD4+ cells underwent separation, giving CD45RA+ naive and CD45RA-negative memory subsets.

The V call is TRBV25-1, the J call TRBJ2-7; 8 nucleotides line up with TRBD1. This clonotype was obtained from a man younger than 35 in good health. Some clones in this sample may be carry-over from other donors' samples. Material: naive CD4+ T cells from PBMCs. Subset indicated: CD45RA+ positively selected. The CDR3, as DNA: TGTGCCAGCAGCCACAGGGGGTCCTACGAGCAGTACTTC. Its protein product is CASSHRGSYEQYF.